These T cell receptor beta chains were read from a single sample in a study of blood T cell repertoires in COVID-19. Clones were read by immunoSEQ multiplex PCR, and TCRdb kept only the in-frame ones, dropping some. The sample includes approximately 340,000 clones, around 90% of them seen just once. Sequences were obtained from peripheral blood. All receptors come from a man aged 25 to 40 with COVID-19, enrolled during active disease. Each CDR3 is given with its conserved first and last residue.

v_call: TRBV18; j_call: TRBJ2-3; cdr3_aa: CASSPRDRSTDTQYF
v_call: TRBV3-1/TRBV3-2; j_call: TRBJ2-7; cdr3_aa: CASSLLGIRDEQYF
v_call: TRBV30; j_call: TRBJ2-5; cdr3_aa: CAWSVDNQETQYF
v_call: TRBV7-3; j_call: TRBJ2-3; cdr3_aa: CASSTGLAGGPFSNTQYF
v_call: TRBV19; j_call: TRBJ1-1; cdr3_aa: CASSSGALNTEAFF
v_call: TRBV7-2; j_call: TRBJ1-2; cdr3_aa: CASSTGQGNYGYTF
v_call: TRBV6-2/TRBV6-3; j_call: TRBJ2-7; cdr3_aa: CASSPIGGEQYF
v_call: TRBV15; j_call: TRBJ2-2; cdr3_aa: CATSRDARDTGELFF
v_call: TRBV5-1; j_call: TRBJ1-6; cdr3_aa: CASSPDRTYNSPLHF
v_call: TRBV2; j_call: TRBJ1-1; cdr3_aa: CASLETGGTEAFF
v_call: TRBV6-5; j_call: TRBJ2-7; cdr3_aa: CASSYGQVGYEQYF
v_call: TRBV29-1; j_call: TRBJ2-1; cdr3_aa: CSVGGQGKYNEQFF
v_call: TRBV10-1; j_call: TRBJ1-5; cdr3_aa: CASSPIPRGDSNQPQHF
v_call: TRBV2; j_call: TRBJ2-7; cdr3_aa: CASRARVGSGTYEQYF
v_call: TRBV7-2; j_call: TRBJ2-1; cdr3_aa: CASSRRGGHEQFF
v_call: TRBV5-6; j_call: TRBJ2-6; cdr3_aa: CASSLVSGTTYSGANVLTF
v_call: TRBV3-1/TRBV3-2; j_call: TRBJ2-1; cdr3_aa: CASSPRLAGDEQFF
v_call: TRBV9; j_call: TRBJ2-1; cdr3_aa: CASSVGGGVYNEQFF
v_call: TRBV7-2; j_call: TRBJ1-6; cdr3_aa: CASSPNLRSPLHF
v_call: TRBV7-6; j_call: TRBJ2-3; cdr3_aa: CASSATSGTTDTQYF
v_call: TRBV7-2; j_call: TRBJ2-5; cdr3_aa: CASSLSGADQETQYF
v_call: TRBV7-9; j_call: TRBJ1-3; cdr3_aa: CASSPPVDGNTIYF
v_call: TRBV5-1; j_call: TRBJ2-2; cdr3_aa: CASISVNGASLTGELFF
v_call: TRBV4-3; j_call: TRBJ1-1; cdr3_aa: CASSLLTGGEAFF